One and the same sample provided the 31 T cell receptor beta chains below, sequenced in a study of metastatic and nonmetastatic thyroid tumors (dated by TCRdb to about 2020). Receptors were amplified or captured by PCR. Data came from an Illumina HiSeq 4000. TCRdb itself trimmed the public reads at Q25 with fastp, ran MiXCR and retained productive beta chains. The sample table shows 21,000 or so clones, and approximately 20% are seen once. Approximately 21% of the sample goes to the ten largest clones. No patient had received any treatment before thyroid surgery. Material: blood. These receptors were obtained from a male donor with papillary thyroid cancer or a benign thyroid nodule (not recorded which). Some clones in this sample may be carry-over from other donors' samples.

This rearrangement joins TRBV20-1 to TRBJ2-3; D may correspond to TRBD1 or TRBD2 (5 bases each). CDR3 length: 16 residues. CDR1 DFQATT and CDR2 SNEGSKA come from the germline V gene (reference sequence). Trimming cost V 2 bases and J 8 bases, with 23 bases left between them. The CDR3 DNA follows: TGCAGTGCTAGACCAAAGGGACCGTCCTCCCTGAGTACGCAGTATTTT. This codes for CSARPKGPSSLSTQYF.

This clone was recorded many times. The CDR3 is CASSYPGLAGYELAKNIQYF. The DNA for the CDR3 is TGTGCCAGCAGCTATCCGGGACTAGCGGGGTATGAGTTAGCCAAAAACATTCAGTACTTC. The chain links TRBV7-2 to TRBJ2-4; TRBD2 matches at 13 bases. With 4 bases clipped from V and 0 bases from J, the junction kept 12 bases outside the gene matches. The germline V gene encodes CDR1 SGHTA and CDR2 FQGNSA. CDR3 length equals 20 residues.

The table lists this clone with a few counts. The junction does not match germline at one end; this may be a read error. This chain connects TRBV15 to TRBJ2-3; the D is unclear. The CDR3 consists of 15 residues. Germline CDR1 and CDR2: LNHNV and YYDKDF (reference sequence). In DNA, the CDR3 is TGTGCCACCAACAGAGATAGAGTCACGGCAGATACGCAGTATTTT. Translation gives CATNRDRVTADTQYF.

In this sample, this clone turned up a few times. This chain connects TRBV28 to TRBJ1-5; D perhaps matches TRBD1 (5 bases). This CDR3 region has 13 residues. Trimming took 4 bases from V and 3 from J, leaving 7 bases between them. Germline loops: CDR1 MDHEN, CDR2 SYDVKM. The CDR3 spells CASSWGDNQPQHF. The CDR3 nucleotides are TGTGCCAGCAGTTGGGGGGACAATCAGCCCCAGCATTTT.

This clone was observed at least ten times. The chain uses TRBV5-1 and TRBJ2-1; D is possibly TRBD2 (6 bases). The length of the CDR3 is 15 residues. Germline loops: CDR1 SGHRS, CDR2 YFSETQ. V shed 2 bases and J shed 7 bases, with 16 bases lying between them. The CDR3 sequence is CASSFNRRLGNEQFF. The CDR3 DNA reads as TGCGCCAGCAGCTTCAACAGAAGACTAGGGAATGAGCAGTTCTTC.

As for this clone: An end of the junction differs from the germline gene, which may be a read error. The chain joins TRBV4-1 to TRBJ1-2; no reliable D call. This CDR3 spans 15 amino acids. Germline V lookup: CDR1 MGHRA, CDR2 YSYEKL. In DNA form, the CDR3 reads TGCGCCAGCAGCCAGGGATCACAGAATACCTATGGCCACACCTTC. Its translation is CASSQGSQNTYGHTF.

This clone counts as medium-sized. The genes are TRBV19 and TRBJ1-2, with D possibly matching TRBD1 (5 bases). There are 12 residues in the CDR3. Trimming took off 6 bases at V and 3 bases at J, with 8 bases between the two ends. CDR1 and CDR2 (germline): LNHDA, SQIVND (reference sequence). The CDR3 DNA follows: TGTGCCAGTAGACGGGGCGACTATGGCTACACCTTC. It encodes CASRRGDYGYTF.

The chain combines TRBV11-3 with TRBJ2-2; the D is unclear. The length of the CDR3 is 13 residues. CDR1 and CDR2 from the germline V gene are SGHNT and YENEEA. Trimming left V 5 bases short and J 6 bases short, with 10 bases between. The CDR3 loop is CASSPLRAGELFF. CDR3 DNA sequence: TGTGCCAGCAGCCCCCTACGGGCCGGGGAGCTGTTTTTT. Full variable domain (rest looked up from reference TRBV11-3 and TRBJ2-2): EAGVVQSPRYKIIEKKQPVAFWCNPISGHNTLYWYLQNLGQGPELLIRYENEEAVDDSQLPKDRFSAERLKGVDSTLKIQPAELGDSAVYLCASSPLRAGELFFGEGSRLTVL.

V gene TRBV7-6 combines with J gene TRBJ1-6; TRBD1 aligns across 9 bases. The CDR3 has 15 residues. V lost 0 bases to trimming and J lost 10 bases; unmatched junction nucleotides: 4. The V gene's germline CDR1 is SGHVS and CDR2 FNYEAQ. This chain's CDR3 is CASSLAGQGESPLHF. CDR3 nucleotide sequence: TGTGCCAGCAGCTTAGCGGGACAGGGAGAGTCACCCCTCCACTTT. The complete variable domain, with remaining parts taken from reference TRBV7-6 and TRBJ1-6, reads GAGVSQSPRYKVTKRGQDVALRCDPISGHVSLYWYRQALGQGPEFLTYFNYEAQQDKSGLPNDRFSAERPEGSISTLTIQRTEQRDSAMYRCASSLAGQGESPLHFGNGTRLTVT.

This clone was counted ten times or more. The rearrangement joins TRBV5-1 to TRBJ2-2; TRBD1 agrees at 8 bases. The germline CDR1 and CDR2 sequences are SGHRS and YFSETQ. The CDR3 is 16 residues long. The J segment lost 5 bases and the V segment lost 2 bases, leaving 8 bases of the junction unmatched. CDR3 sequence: CASSFGDRFSTGELFF. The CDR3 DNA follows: TGCGCCAGCAGCTTTGGGGACAGGTTTTCAACCGGGGAGCTGTTTTTT.

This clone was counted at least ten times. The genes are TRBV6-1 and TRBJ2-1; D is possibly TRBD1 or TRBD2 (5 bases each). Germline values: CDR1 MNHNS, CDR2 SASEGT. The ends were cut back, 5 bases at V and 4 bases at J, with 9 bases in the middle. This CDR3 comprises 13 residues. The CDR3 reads CASSRGEYNEQFF. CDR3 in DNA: TGTGCCAGCAGTCGAGGGGAGTACAATGAGCAGTTCTTC.

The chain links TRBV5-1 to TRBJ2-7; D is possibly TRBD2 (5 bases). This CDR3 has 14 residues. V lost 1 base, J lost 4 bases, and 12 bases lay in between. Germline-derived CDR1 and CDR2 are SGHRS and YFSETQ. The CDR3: CASSLPPEVYEQYF. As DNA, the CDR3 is TGCGCCAGCAGCTTGCCTCCGGAGGTTTACGAGCAGTACTTC.

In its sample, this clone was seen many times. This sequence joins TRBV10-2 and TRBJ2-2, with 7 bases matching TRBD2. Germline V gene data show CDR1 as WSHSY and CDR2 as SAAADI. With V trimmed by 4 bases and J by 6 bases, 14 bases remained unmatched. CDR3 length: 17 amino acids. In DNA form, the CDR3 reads TGCGCCAGCAGTGCCCGCACCACTAGCGACGCCCCCGGGGAGCTGTTTTTT. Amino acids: CASSARTTSDAPGELFF.

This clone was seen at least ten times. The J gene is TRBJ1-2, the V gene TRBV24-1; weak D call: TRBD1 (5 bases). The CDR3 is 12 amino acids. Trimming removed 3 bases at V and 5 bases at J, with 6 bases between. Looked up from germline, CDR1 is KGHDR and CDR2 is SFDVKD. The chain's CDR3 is CATSDTGYGYTF. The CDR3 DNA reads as TGTGCCACCAGTGATACAGGATATGGCTACACCTTC.

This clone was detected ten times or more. The CDR3 sequence: CSAPSTFAYNEQFF. The CDR3 DNA reads as TGCAGTGCCCCCAGTACCTTTGCCTACAATGAGCAGTTCTTC. The rearrangement uses TRBV20-1 and TRBJ2-1; D gene unclear. V lost 6 bases and J lost 2, with 14 bases in between. The CDR3 totals 14 residues. Germline V gives CDR1 DFQATT, CDR2 SNEGSKA (reference sequence).

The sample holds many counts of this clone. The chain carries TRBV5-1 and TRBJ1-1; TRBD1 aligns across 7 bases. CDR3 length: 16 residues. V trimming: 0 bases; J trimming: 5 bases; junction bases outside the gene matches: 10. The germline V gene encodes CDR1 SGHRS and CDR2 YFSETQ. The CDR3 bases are TGCGCCAGCAGCTTGGCAGACAGGACAGGAGGTACTGAAGCTTTCTTT. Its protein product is CASSLADRTGGTEAFF.

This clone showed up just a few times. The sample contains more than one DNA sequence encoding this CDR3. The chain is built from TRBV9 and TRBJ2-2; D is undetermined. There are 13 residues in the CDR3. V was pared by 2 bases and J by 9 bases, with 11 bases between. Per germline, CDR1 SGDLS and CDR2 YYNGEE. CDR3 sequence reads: CASSVGHTRELFF. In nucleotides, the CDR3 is TGTGCCAGCAGCGTGGGCCACACGAGGGAGCTGTTTTTT. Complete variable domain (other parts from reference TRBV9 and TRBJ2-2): DSGVTQTPKHLITATGQRVTLRCSPRSGDLSVYWYQQSLDQGLQFLIQYYNGEERAKGNILERFSAQQFPDLHSELNLSSLELGDSALYFCASSVGHTRELFFGEGSRLTVL.

DNA for the CDR3: TGTGCCAGCAGCTTCACTAGCGGGATGGGACATGAGCAGTTCTTC. Translating it yields CASSFTSGMGHEQFF. The chain uses TRBV5-5 and TRBJ2-1, with 10 bases that match TRBD2. V was pared by 2 bases and J by 8 bases, with 7 bases of the junction left unmatched. The CDR3 totals 15 residues. Per the germline V gene, CDR1 is SGHKS and CDR2 is YYEKEE (reference sequence).

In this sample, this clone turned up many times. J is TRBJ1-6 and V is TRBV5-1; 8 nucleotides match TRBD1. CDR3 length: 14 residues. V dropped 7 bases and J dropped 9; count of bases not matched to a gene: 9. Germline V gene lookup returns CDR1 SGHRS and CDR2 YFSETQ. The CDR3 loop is CASPLGQVVSPLHF. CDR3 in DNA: TGCGCCAGCCCCTTGGGACAGGTTGTTTCACCCCTCCACTTT.

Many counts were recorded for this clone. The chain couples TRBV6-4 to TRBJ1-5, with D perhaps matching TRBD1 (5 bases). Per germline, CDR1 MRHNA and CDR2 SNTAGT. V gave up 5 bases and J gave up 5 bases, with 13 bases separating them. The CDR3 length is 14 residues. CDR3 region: CASSNNGGDQPQHF. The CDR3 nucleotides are TGTGCCAGCAGTAACAACGGGGGGGATCAGCCCCAGCATTTT.

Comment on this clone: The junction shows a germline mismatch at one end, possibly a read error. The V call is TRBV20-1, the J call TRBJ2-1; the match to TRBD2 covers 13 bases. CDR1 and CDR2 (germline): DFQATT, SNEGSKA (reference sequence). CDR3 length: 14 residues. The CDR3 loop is CSAPRTSGSNDQFF. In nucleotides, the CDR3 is TGCAGTGCCCCCAGGACTAGCGGGAGTAATGATCAGTTCTTC.

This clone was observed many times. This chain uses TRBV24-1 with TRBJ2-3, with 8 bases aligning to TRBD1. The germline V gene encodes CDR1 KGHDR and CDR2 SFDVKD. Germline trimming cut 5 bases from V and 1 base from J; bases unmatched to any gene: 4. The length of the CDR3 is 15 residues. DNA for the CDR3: TGTGCCACCAGTGCAGGGGGCGCGGGCACAGATACGCAGTATTTT. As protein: CATSAGGAGTDTQYF.

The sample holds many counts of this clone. CDR3 DNA: TGCGCCAGCAGCTTACAGGGGTGGAACACTGAAGCTTTCTTT. Translated: CASSLQGWNTEAFF. The rearrangement joins TRBV5-1 to TRBJ1-1; the match to TRBD1 covers 7 bases. V dropped 2 bases and J dropped 1; count of bases not matched to a gene: 2. The length of the CDR3 is 14 residues. CDR1 and CDR2 from the germline V gene are SGHRS and YFSETQ.

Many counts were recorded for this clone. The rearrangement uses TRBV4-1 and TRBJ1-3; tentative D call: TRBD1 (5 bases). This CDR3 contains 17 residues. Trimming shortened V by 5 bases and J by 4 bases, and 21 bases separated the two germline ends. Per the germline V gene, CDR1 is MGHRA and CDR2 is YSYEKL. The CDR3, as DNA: TGCGCCAGCAGCGCCTGGGACGACCCCTCGGGAGGAAACACCATATATTTT. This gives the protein CASSAWDDPSGGNTIYF.

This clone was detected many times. The CDR3 bases are TGTGCCAGCAGTCTGGAGGGTACGCAGTATTTT. Its protein product is CASSLEGTQYF. The gene calls are TRBV12-3 or TRBV12-4 and TRBJ2-3; D possibly corresponds to TRBD2 (6 bases). The CDR3 has 11 residues. V lost 5 bases and J lost 8, with 8 bases in between.

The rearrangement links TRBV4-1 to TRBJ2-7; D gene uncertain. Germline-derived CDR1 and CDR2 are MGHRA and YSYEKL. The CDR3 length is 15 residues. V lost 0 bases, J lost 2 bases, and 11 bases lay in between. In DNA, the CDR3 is TGCGCCAGCAGCCAAGAGCCAGGTGGACCCTACGAGCAGTACTTC. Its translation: CASSQEPGGPYEQYF.

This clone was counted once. CDR3 bases: TGTGCCAGCAGTGAGGGGGGAAAGCAGTTCTTC. Protein product: CASSEGGKQFF. The J gene is TRBJ2-1, the V gene TRBV11-3, with D possibly called TRBD1 or TRBD2 (6 bases each). The CDR3 contains 11 residues. Germline V lookup: CDR1 SGHNT, CDR2 YENEEA. Trimming stripped 6 bases from V and 11 bases from J, with 11 bases between.

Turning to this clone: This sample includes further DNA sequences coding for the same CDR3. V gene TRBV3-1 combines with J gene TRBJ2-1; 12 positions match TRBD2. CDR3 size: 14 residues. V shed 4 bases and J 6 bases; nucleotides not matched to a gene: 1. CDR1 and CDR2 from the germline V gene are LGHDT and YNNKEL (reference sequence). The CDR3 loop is CASSLGLAGNEQFF. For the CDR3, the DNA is TGTGCCAGCAGCCTGGGACTAGCGGGCAATGAGCAGTTCTTC.

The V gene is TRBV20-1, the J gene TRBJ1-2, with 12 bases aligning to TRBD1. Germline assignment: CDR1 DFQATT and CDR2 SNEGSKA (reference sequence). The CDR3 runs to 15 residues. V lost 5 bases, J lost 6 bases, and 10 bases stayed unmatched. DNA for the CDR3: TGCAGTGCTCGGGAGCTTGGGACAGGGGGCCATGGCTACACCTTC. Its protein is CSARELGTGGHGYTF.

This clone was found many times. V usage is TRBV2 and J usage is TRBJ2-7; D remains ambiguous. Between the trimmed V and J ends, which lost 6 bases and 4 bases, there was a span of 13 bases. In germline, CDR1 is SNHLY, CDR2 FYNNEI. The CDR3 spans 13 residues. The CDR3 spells CASRAAYLYEQYF. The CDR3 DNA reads TGTGCCAGCAGGGCAGCCTACCTATACGAGCAGTACTTC.

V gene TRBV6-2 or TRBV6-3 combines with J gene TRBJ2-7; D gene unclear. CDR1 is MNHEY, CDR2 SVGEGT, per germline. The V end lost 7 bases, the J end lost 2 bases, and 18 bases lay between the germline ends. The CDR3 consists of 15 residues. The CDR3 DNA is TGTGCCAGCACCAAAATTCCGGATCAAGCCTACGAGCAGTACTTC. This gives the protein CASTKIPDQAYEQYF.